These T cell receptor beta chains were read from a single sample in a study of T cells in Graves' hyperthyroidism and ophthalmopathy. MiXCR, run by TCRdb on the multiplex PCR reads, gives a single entry per CDR3 protein. The repertoire holds fewer than 550,000 distinct CDR3 sequences, with about 15% as singletons. The sample comprised blood. The source of these receptors is a woman aged 18-35 years with Graves' hyperthyroidism. The CDR3 runs from the conserved cysteine through the conserved F or W. The order of the fields is J gene, V gene, clone size, D gene, CDR3 DNA, CDR3 protein. The D gene is left open where the match is weak. Size values are once, few and many counts, or a class for expanded clones, and some rows have none.

>TRBJ2-2|TRBV6-5|-|-
TGTGCCAGCAGACTCGACGGGGAGCTGTTTTTT
CASRLDGELFF
>TRBJ2-3|TRBV4-2|-|-
TGTGCCAGCAGCCAAGATAGGGCTCTGGGCTCGGAGTATTTT
CASSQDRALGSEYF
>TRBJ2-7|TRBV6-5|-|-
TGTGCCAGCAGTTCTGTTCCCGGGACAAATTACGAGCAGTACTTC
CASSSVPGTNYEQYF
>TRBJ2-2|TRBV28|many|TRBD2
TGTGCCAGCAGACTAGCGGGTTCGAACACCGGGGAGCTGTTTTTT
CASRLAGSNTGELFF
>TRBJ2-5|TRBV11-2|many|TRBD2
TGTGCCAGCAGAAGGATAGGCGGGAGTGGGGAGACCCAGTACTTC
CASRRIGGSGETQYF
>TRBJ2-1|TRBV7-3|many|TRBD1
TGTGCCAGCAGCTTTACAGGGGACAATGAGCAGTTCTTC
CASSFTGDNEQFF
>TRBJ1-4|TRBV5-1|-|-
TGCGCCAGCAGCTTGGACAGGGAGGGCGAAAAACTGTTTTTT
CASSLDREGEKLFF
>TRBJ2-3|TRBV6-2/TRBV6-3|many|TRBD2
TGTGCCAGCAGTTGGCCGGGACTAGCGGGTGGAGATACGCAGTATTTT
CASSWPGLAGGDTQYF
>TRBJ2-7|TRBV28|many|TRBD2
TGTGCCAGCAGCCAAGCCGCTAGCGGGAGATCTGTGTGGTACGAGCAGTACTTC
CASSQAASGRSVWYEQYF
>TRBJ2-5|TRBV28|-|-
TGTGCCAGCAGGACGGACAGTGTAGGGTTGGGGCAGTACTTC
CASRTDSVGLGQYF
>TRBJ2-3|TRBV11-3|many|-
TGTGCCAGCAGCCTAAGATGTCGCAGGTGGACAGATACGCAGTATTTT
CASSLRCRRWTDTQYF
>TRBJ1-4|TRBV4-3|-|-
TGCGCCAGCAGCCAAGTCTCCAGAACTAATGAAAAACTGTTTTTT
CASSQVSRTNEKLFF
>TRBJ2-3|TRBV3-1|many|-
TGTGCCATGGCCTCGAACAAGACCCTAACAGATACGCAGTATTTT
CAMASNKTLTDTQYF
>TRBJ1-1|TRBV2|few|-
TGTGCCAGCAATACAGGGCGTGTTAGCACTGAAGCTTTCTTT
CASNTGRVSTEAFF
>TRBJ2-7|TRBV7-9|few|TRBD1
TGTGCCAGCAGAGCGACAGGGGGCGCTTCCTACGAGCAGTACTTC
CASRATGGASYEQYF
>TRBJ1-2|TRBV6-1|many|TRBD1
TGTGCCAGCACCCGGGACAGGGGACTTCCTAACTATGGCTACACCTTC
CASTRDRGLPNYGYTF
>TRBJ1-2|TRBV20-1|-|-
TGCAGTGCTGAGGGACCTCGCCTCTGGGCCTATGGCTACACCTTC
CSAEGPRLWAYGYTF
>TRBJ2-7|TRBV7-9|-|-
TGTGCCAGCAGCTTTAGACAGTCCTACGAGCAGTACTTC
CASSFRQSYEQYF
>TRBJ2-4|TRBV10-2|once|TRBD1
TGCGCCAGCAGATCCGCGGGCGGACAGGGGGCCTCCCTAGCCAAAAACATTCAGTACTTC
CASRSAGGQGASLAKNIQYF
>TRBJ2-3|TRBV20-1|many|TRBD2
TGCAGTGCTAGCTTCGGACTAGCGGGGGGGGCCACAGATACGCAGTATTTT
CSASFGLAGGATDTQYF
>TRBJ2-1|TRBV28|many|TRBD2
TGTGCCAGCAGTTCCCTAGCGGGAGGGTTGAATGAGCAGTTCTTC
CASSSLAGGLNEQFF
>TRBJ2-7|TRBV2|-|-
TGTGCCAGCTTGCTCGGCGAGCAGTACTTC
CASLLGEQYF
>TRBJ1-1|TRBV7-2|many|TRBD1
TGTGCCAGCAGCTCCCAGACAGGGAGGGCAACCACTGAAGCTTTCTTT
CASSSQTGRATTEAFF
>TRBJ1-2|TRBV20-1|-|-
TGCAGTGCCGCCCGGACTACGAACTATGGCTACACCTTC
CSAARTTNYGYTF
>TRBJ2-2|TRBV19|-|-
TGTGCCAGTAGTATAGTAGCGTCGGCCGGGGAGCTGTTTTTT
CASSIVASAGELFF
>TRBJ1-2|TRBV20-1|-|TRBD1
TGCAGTGCTCTAGATGACAGGGGGTATGGCTACACCTTC
CSALDDRGYGYTF
>TRBJ2-7|TRBV20-1|many|TRBD1
TGCAGTGCCGAGGGACAGGGGGACGAGCAGTACTTC
CSAEGQGDEQYF
>TRBJ2-1|TRBV6-2/TRBV6-3|many|-
TGTGCCAGCAGTTACCCCGGGGCTTACAATGAGCAGTTCTTC
CASSYPGAYNEQFF
>TRBJ2-3|TRBV7-2|few|TRBD2
TGTGCCAGCAGCGTCGGGGGGGCCGGGTCAGATACGCAGTATTTT
CASSVGGAGSDTQYF
>TRBJ2-7|TRBV11-2|many|TRBD2
TGTGCCAGCAGCTTAGCCCTAGCGGGAGTTAGCTACGAGCAGTACTTC
CASSLALAGVSYEQYF
>TRBJ2-7|TRBV4-1|many|-
TGCGCCAGCAGCCAAGACTGGCCGTTAAGTTCCTACGAGCAGTACTTC
CASSQDWPLSSYEQYF
>TRBJ1-3|TRBV28|many|TRBD1
TGTGCCAGCAGTCCCGACCGCGGGACAGGGCTCCCTGGAAACACCATATATTTT
CASSPDRGTGLPGNTIYF
>TRBJ2-4|TRBV6-1|-|-
TGTGCCAGCAGGGGGACGGGGGACTGGAGAAACATTCAGTACTTC
CASRGTGDWRNIQYF
>TRBJ2-5|TRBV24-1|-|TRBD2
TGTGCCACCAGTGACCGTCGAGGACGGGAGGGGGGGAAGGAGACCCAGTACTTC
CATSDRRGREGGKETQYF
>TRBJ2-7|TRBV10-3|many|-
TGTGCCATCAGTGAGTCCGAGCACAGGGTCACAGGCGAGCAGTACTTC
CAISESEHRVTGEQYF
>TRBJ2-1|TRBV20-1|-|TRBD2
TGCAGTGCTTTAGCGGGGGGGCGCGAGCAGTTCTTC
CSALAGGREQFF
>TRBJ2-7|TRBV7-2|many|-
TGTGCCAGCAGCTTACGAAAGGGGCGGTACGAGCAGTACTTC
CASSLRKGRYEQYF
>TRBJ1-4|TRBV20-1|many|-
TGCAGTGCTAGAGGACAGGAGAATGAAAAACTGTTTTTT
CSARGQENEKLFF
>TRBJ2-5|TRBV5-8|few|TRBD1
TGTGCCAGCAGCTTGGGGGCAGGGGGACGGGAGACCCAGTACTTC
CASSLGAGGRETQYF
>TRBJ2-1|TRBV27|-|-
TGTGCCAGCAGTTTTGGGCAGGCCGTCAATGAGCAGTTCTTC
CASSFGQAVNEQFF